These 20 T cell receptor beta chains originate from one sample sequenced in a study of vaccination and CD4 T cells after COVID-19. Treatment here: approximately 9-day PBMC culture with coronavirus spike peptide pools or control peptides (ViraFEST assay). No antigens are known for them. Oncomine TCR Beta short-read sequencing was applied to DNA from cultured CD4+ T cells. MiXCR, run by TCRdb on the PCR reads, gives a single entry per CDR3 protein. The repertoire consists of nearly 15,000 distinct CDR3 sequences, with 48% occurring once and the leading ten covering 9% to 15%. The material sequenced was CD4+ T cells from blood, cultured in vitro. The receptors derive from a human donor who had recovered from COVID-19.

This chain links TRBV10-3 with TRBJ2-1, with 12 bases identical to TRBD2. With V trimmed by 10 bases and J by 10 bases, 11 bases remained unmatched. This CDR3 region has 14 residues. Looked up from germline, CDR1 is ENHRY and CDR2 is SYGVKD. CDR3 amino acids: CATRLAGASQEQFF. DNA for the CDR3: TGTGCCACACGACTAGCGGGGGCCTCCCAGGAGCAGTTCTTC.

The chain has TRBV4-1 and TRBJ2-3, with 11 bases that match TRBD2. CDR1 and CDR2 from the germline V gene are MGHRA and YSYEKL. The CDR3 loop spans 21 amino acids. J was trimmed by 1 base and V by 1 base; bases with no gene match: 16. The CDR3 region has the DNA TGCGCCAGCAGCCAAGTACTAAAAGTAGCGGGGGGGCCCCCGGGCACAGATACGCAGTATTTT. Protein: CASSQVLKVAGGPPGTDTQYF.

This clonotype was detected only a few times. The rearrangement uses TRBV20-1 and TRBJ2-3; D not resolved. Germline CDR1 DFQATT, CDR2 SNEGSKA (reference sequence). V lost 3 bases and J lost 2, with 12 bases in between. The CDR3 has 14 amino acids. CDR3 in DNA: TGCAGTGCTAGGACCGACTCTAACACAGATACGCAGTATTTT. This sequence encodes CSARTDSNTDTQYF.

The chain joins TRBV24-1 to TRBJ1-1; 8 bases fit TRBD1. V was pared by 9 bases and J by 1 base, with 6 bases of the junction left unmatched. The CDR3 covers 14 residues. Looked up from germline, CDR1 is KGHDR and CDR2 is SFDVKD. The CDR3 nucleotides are TGTGCCACCTCTCGGACAGGGACGAACACTGAAGCTTTCTTT. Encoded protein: CATSRTGTNTEAFF.

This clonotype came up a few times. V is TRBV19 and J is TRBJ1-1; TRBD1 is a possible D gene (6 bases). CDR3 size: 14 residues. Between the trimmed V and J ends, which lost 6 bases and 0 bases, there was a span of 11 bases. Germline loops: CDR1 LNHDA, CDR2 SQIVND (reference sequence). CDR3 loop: CASRTDRMNTEAFF. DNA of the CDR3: TGTGCCAGTAGGACCGACAGGATGAACACTGAAGCTTTCTTT.

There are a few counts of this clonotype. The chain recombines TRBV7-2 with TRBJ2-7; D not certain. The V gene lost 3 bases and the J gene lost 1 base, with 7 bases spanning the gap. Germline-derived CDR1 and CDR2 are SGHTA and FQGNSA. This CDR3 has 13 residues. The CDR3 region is CASSFEMSYEQYF. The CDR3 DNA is TGTGCCAGCAGCTTCGAGATGTCCTACGAGCAGTACTTC.

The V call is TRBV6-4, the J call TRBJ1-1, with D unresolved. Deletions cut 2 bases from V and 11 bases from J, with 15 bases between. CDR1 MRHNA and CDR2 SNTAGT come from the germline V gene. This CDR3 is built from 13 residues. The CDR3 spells CASSDPTTARAFF. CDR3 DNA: TGTGCCAGCAGTGACCCGACGACGGCTCGGGCTTTCTTT.

CDR3: CATSGSDKGNQPQHF. DNA of the CDR3: TGTGCCACCAGTGGATCGGACAAAGGCAATCAGCCCCAGCATTTT. This chain uses TRBV24-1 with TRBJ1-5; D is perhaps TRBD1 (5 bases). Germline CDR1 reads KGHDR; CDR2 reads SFDVKD. Trimming took 5 bases from V and 2 from J, leaving 12 bases between them. The CDR3 has 15 residues.

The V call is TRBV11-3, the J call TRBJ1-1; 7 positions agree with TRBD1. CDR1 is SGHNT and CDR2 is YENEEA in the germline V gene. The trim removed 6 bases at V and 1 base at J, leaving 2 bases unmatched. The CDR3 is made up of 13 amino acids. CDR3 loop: CASSQGGNTEAFF. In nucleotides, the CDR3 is TGTGCCAGCAGTCAGGGGGGGAACACTGAAGCTTTCTTT.

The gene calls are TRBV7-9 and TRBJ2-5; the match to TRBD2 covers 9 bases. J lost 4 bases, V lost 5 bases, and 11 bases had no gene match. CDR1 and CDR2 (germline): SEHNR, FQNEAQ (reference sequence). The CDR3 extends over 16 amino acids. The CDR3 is CASSTVAGGGGETQYF. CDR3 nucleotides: TGTGCCAGCAGCACAGTTGCGGGAGGGGGGGGAGAGACCCAGTACTTC.

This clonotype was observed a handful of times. The chain's CDR3 is CASTRGATSYNSPLHF. The CDR3 nucleotides read TGTGCCAGCACCCGGGGGGCGACCTCCTATAATTCACCCCTCCACTTT. The V and J genes are TRBV6-1 and TRBJ1-6, with D possibly matching TRBD1 (6 bases). The V gene lost 7 bases and the J gene lost 0 bases, with 13 bases spanning the gap. The CDR3 covers 16 residues. Per germline, CDR1 MNHNS and CDR2 SASEGT.

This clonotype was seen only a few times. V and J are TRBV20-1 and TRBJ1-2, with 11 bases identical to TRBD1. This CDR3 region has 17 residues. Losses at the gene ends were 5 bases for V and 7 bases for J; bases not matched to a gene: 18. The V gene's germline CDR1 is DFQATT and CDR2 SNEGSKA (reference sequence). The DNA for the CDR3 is TGCAGTGCTGAGTTTCCGGGACAGGGGGTTTCCAGGACTGGCTACACCTTC. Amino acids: CSAEFPGQGVSRTGYTF.

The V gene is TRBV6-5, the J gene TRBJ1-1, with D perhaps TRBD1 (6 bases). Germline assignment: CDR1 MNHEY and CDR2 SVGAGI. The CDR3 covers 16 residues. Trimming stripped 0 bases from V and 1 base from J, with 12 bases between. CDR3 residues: CASSYSTGYGNTEAFF. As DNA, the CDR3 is TGTGCCAGCAGTTACTCAACAGGGTATGGGAACACTGAAGCTTTCTTT.

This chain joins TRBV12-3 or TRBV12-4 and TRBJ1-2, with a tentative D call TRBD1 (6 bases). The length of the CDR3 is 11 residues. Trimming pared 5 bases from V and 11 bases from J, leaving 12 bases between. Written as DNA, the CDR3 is TGTGCCAGCAGTCCCGGGGGCGGGTACACCTTC. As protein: CASSPGGGYTF.

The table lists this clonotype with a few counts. In DNA form, the CDR3 reads TGTGCCAGCAGGGGGGTTTACTATGGCTACACCTTC. Its protein is CASRGVYYGYTF. This chain uses TRBV28 with TRBJ1-2; D is perhaps TRBD1 (5 bases). V dropped 6 bases and J dropped 3 bases, with 8 bases sitting between them. The CDR3 consists of 12 residues. CDR1 is MDHEN, CDR2 SYDVKM, per germline.

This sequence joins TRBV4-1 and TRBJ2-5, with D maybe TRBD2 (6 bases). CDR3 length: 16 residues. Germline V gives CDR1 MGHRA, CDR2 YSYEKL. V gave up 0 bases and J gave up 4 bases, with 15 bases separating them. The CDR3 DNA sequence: TGCGCCAGCAGCCAAGATCGTGGGGCGGGGCGAGAGACCCAGTACTTC. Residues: CASSQDRGAGRETQYF.

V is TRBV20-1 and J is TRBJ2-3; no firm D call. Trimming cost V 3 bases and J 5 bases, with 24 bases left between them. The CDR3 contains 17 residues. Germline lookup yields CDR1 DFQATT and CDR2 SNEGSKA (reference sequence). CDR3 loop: CSASDLRAYPKGDTQYF. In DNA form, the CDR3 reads TGCAGTGCTAGTGATTTAAGGGCTTACCCAAAGGGAGATACGCAGTATTTT.

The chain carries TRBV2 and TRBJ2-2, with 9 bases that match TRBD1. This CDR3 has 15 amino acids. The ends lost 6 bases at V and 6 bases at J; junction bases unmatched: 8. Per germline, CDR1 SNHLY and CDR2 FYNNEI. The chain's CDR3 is CASRTGQGNSGELFF. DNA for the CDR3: TGTGCCAGCAGGACGGGACAGGGAAACTCCGGGGAGCTGTTTTTT.

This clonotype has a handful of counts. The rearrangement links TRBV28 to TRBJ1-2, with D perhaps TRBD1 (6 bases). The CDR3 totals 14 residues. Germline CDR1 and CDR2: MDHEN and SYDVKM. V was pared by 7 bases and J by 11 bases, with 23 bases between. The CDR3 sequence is CASIVSGDKPGYTF. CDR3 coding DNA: TGTGCCAGCATCGTTTCGGGGGACAAGCCGGGGTACACCTTC.

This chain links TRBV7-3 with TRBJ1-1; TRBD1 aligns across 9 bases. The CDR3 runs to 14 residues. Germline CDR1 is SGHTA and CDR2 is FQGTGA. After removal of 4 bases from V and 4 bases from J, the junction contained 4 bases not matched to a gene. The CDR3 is CASSSGTGITEAFF. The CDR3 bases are TGTGCCAGCAGCTCCGGGACAGGGATCACTGAAGCTTTCTTT.